Following are 29 T cell receptor beta chains from one sample sequenced in a study of TIL therapy for anti-PD-1-resistant metastatic lung cancer. The sample's time point: pre-treatment sample, taken before nivolumab and TIL therapy. The libraries were made with immunoSEQ v3. Assay: immunoSEQ multiplex PCR; the TCRdb copy retains only in-frame clones and omits some. The data hold tens of thousands of clones, with 65% to 90% observed a single time. Sequencing was performed on blood, taken at baseline. These receptors all come from a person aged 25 to 79 with non-small cell lung cancer.

The chain combines TRBV28 with TRBJ2-7, with D unclear. CDR3 size: 15 residues. Between the trimmed V and J ends, which lost 3 bases and 0 bases, there was a span of 12 bases. Germline CDR1 and CDR2: MDHEN and SYDVKM. In DNA, the CDR3 is TGTGCCAGCAGTTTGTCGGCGGCAAGCTCCTACGAGCAGTACTTC. This sequence encodes CASSLSAASSYEQYF.

V gene TRBV30 combines with J gene TRBJ1-6; 8 positions agree with TRBD1. The CDR3 extends over 17 amino acids. Losses at the gene ends were 1 base for V and 2 bases for J; bases not matched to a gene: 7. The germline gives CDR1 GTSNPN, CDR2 SVGIG (reference sequence). CDR3 in amino acids: CAWSGTGWVAYNSPLHF. For the CDR3, the DNA is TGTGCCTGGAGTGGGACAGGGTGGGTTGCCTATAATTCACCCCTCCACTTT. The whole variable domain, filled in from reference TRBV30 and TRBJ1-6, reads SQTIHQWPATLVQPVGSPLSLECTVEGTSNPNLYWYRQAAGRGLQLLFYSVGIGQISSEVPQNLSASRPQDRQFILSSKKLLLSDSGFYLCAWSGTGWVAYNSPLHFGNGTRLTVT.

This chain connects TRBV10-3 to TRBJ1-1; no clear D. Between the trimmed V and J ends, which lost 0 bases and 2 bases, there was a span of 10 bases. The CDR3 has 15 amino acids. Germline V lookup: CDR1 ENHRY, CDR2 SYGVKD. CDR3 region: CAISESYSYNTEAFF. DNA for the CDR3: TGTGCCATCAGTGAGTCGTACAGCTATAACACTGAAGCTTTCTTT.

The J gene is TRBJ2-7, the V gene TRBV9; 10 nucleotides line up with TRBD1. V dropped 4 bases and J dropped 0; count of bases not matched to a gene: 10. CDR3 length: 17 residues. From germline, CDR1 is SGDLS and CDR2 YYNGEE. The CDR3 bases are TGTGCCAGCAGCTTCTCCGGGACAGGGGCCGGCTCCTACGAGCAGTACTTC. Its protein product is CASSFSGTGAGSYEQYF.

This sequence joins TRBV6-5 and TRBJ1-2; 10 positions agree with TRBD1. V shed 8 bases, J shed 6 bases, and the junction held 12 bases outside the gene matches. The CDR3 covers 15 residues. Germline CDR1 reads MNHEY; CDR2 reads SVGAGI. CDR3 in amino acids: CASRDRGQGKDGYTF. The DNA of the CDR3 is TGTGCCAGCCGAGACAGGGGACAGGGGAAGGATGGCTACACCTTC.

This clone was recorded only once. The CDR3 bases are TGTGCCAGCATACCGTTAAAGGGTTACATTGATAACACTGAAGCTTTCTTT. Translated, it gives CASIPLKGYIDNTEAFF. J is TRBJ1-1 and V is TRBV28; D not resolved. CDR1 and CDR2 from the germline V gene are MDHEN and SYDVKM. The CDR3 has 17 residues. V lost 7 bases, J lost 2 bases, and 23 bases lay in between.

The V and J genes are TRBV5-1 and TRBJ2-5, with D perhaps given as TRBD1 or TRBD2 (5 bases each). CDR3 length: 16 amino acids. Between the trimmed V and J ends, which lost 0 bases and 4 bases, there was a span of 16 bases. CDR1 and CDR2 from the germline V gene are SGHRS and YFSETQ. The CDR3 DNA follows: TGCGCCAGCAGCTTGGTGGGGCTAGCAGTCGGAGAGACCCAGTACTTC. Translation: CASSLVGLAVGETQYF.

CDR3 nucleotide sequence: TGTGCCAGGCCAGGGTGGTCTGGAAACACCATATATTTT. Amino acids: CARPGWSGNTIYF. The V gene is TRBV12-3 or TRBV12-4, the J gene TRBJ1-3; TRBD1 might be the D (5 bases). Trimming took 9 bases from V and 1 from J, leaving 10 bases between them. This CDR3 spans 13 amino acids.

The rearrangement links TRBV15 to TRBJ2-7; D call uncertain. Germline assignment: CDR1 LNHNV and CDR2 YYDKDF (reference sequence). Trimming pared 3 bases from V and 3 bases from J, leaving 6 bases between. This CDR3 is 12 amino acids long. CDR3 bases: TGTGCCACCAGCAGGGGTGACTACGAGCAGTACTTC. It specifies CATSRGDYEQYF. The variable domain in full, completed from reference TRBV15 and TRBJ2-7, reads DAMVIQNPRYQVTQFGKPVTLSCSQTLNHNVMYWYQQKSSQAPKLLFHYYDKDFNNEADTPDNFQSRRPNTSFCFLDIRSPGLGDTAMYLCATSRGDYEQYFGPGTRLTVT.

This chain uses TRBV19 with TRBJ2-7, with 9 bases matching TRBD2. The V gene's germline CDR1 is LNHDA and CDR2 SQIVND (reference sequence). The V gene end was trimmed by 4 bases and the J gene end by 4 bases; junction bases not matched to a gene: 14. The CDR3 is 17 residues long. CDR3 sequence: CASSTPGSGGSSYEQYF. DNA for the CDR3: TGTGCCAGTAGTACGCCGGGGAGCGGGGGGTCCTCTTACGAGCAGTACTTC.

The chain couples TRBV6-2 or TRBV6-3 to TRBJ2-1; TRBD2 matches 9 bases. With 2 bases clipped from V and 7 bases from J, the junction kept 3 bases outside the gene matches. The germline V gene has CDR1 MNHEY and CDR2 SVGEGT. There are 14 residues in the CDR3. The CDR3 region is CASSYGGGANEQFF. The CDR3 bases are TGTGCCAGCAGTTACGGCGGGGGGGCAAATGAGCAGTTCTTC.

The chain joins TRBV28 to TRBJ2-7; TRBD1 agrees at 9 bases. The CDR3 has 15 amino acids. The V segment lost 6 bases and the J segment 4 bases; nucleotides outside the gene matches: 10. Germline V gives CDR1 MDHEN, CDR2 SYDVKM. This CDR3 reads CASRSAGTGLYEQYF. For the CDR3, the DNA is TGTGCCAGCAGGTCTGCGGGGACAGGGTTGTACGAGCAGTACTTC.

This sequence joins TRBV7-8 and TRBJ2-7; tentatively, D is TRBD1 (6 bases). CDR3 size: 15 residues. Per the germline V gene, CDR1 is SGHVS and CDR2 is FQNEAQ. V lost 5 bases and J 0 bases, leaving 14 bases between the germline ends. Here the CDR3 reads CASSGHRESSYEQYF. As DNA, the CDR3 is TGTGCCAGCAGCGGACACAGGGAGAGCTCCTACGAGCAGTACTTC.

The V call is TRBV7-2, the J call TRBJ2-1; TRBD2 might be the D (6 bases). The CDR3 loop spans 13 amino acids. CDR1 and CDR2 from the germline V gene are SGHTA and FQGNSA. Trimming shortened V by 5 bases and J by 10 bases, and 15 bases separated the two germline ends. The DNA of the CDR3 is TGTGCCAGCAGCGGGCCCCCCGGGGGAGAGCAGTTCTTC. Its translation: CASSGPPGGEQFF.

The chain has TRBV9 and TRBJ2-3; 11 nucleotides match TRBD2. V dropped 4 bases and J dropped 2; count of bases not matched to a gene: 6. There are 16 residues in the CDR3. The germline CDR1 and CDR2 sequences are SGDLS and YYNGEE. The CDR3 reads CASSSHSGGDTDTQYF. Here the CDR3 DNA reads TGTGCCAGCAGCTCCCATAGCGGGGGGGACACAGATACGCAGTATTTT.

The chain employs TRBV7-2 and TRBJ2-7; D remains ambiguous. Looked up from germline, CDR1 is SGHTA and CDR2 is FQGNSA. V was shortened by 5 bases and J by 2 bases, with 7 bases between the two germline ends. The CDR3 extends over 12 amino acids. This CDR3 reads CASSLNPYEQYF. CDR3 nucleotide sequence: TGTGCCAGCAGCCTCAACCCCTACGAGCAGTACTTC.

The chain joins TRBV28 to TRBJ1-2; D not resolved. The CDR3 totals 13 residues. The germline V gene encodes CDR1 MDHEN and CDR2 SYDVKM. With 7 bases removed from V and 8 bases from J, the gap between germline ends came to 17 bases. CDR3 nucleotides: TGTGCCAGCACCCTGGGAGGGAAGCCCGGCTACACCTTC. Translated, it gives CASTLGGKPGYTF.

In this sample, this clone turned up a few times. This chain uses TRBV7-3 with TRBJ1-6, with D uncertain. Germline-derived CDR1 and CDR2 are SGHTA and FQGTGA. V shed 4 bases and J shed 7 bases, with 8 bases lying between them. This CDR3 is built from 13 residues. The CDR3, as DNA: TGTGCCAGCAGCTACGGCGGCAATTCACCCCTCCACTTT. It yields the protein CASSYGGNSPLHF.

The J gene is TRBJ2-3, the V gene TRBV28; D might be TRBD1 or TRBD2, each matching 6 bases. The V and J ends lost 2 bases and 2 bases respectively, with 8 bases between them. The CDR3 covers 14 residues. The germline gives CDR1 MDHEN, CDR2 SYDVKM. The chain's CDR3 is CASSLRGHTDTQYF. The CDR3 nucleotides are TGTGCCAGCAGTTTACGGGGGCACACAGATACGCAGTATTTT.

The V and J genes are TRBV3-1 (or the pseudogene TRBV3-2) and TRBJ2-1; 12 positions match TRBD2. V was clipped by 3 bases and J by 6 bases; unmatched bases: 6. The V gene's germline CDR1 is LGHDT and CDR2 YNNKEL (reference sequence). The length of the CDR3 is 16 residues. The CDR3 sequence is CASSQPGLAGRNEQFF. The CDR3 nucleotides read TGTGCCAGCAGCCAGCCGGGACTAGCGGGCCGCAATGAGCAGTTCTTC.

This clone was seen just once. The genes are TRBV9 and TRBJ2-3; D possibly matches TRBD1 or TRBD2 (5 bases each). The CDR3 is 12 amino acids. Germline CDR1 and CDR2: SGDLS and YYNGEE. Deletions cut 3 bases from V and 14 bases from J, with 16 bases between. The CDR3, as DNA: TGTGCCAGCAGCGGAACCGGGACCCGGTTGTATTTT. This encodes CASSGTGTRLYF.

The chain couples TRBV13 to TRBJ1-5; D unresolved. Germline-derived CDR1 and CDR2 are PRHDT and FYEKMQ (reference sequence). V lost 5 bases to trimming and J lost 5 bases, with 7 bases between them. The length of the CDR3 is 12 residues. CDR3 region: CASSRLDQPQHF. Here the CDR3 DNA reads TGTGCCAGCAGCCGCTTAGATCAGCCCCAGCATTTT. The whole variable domain, remainder taken from reference TRBV13 and TRBJ1-5, is AAGVIQSPRHLIKEKRETATLKCYPIPRHDTVYWYQQGPGQDPQFLISFYEKMQSDKGSIPDRFSAQQFSDYHSELNMSSLELGDSALYFCASSRLDQPQHFGDGTRLSIL.

This chain uses TRBV28 with TRBJ1-5; 11 bases align to TRBD1. The CDR3 has 15 amino acids. Germline CDR1 is MDHEN and CDR2 is SYDVKM. J was trimmed by 2 bases and V by 4 bases; bases with no gene match: 1. Here the CDR3 reads CASSWDRGGNQPQHF. DNA of the CDR3: TGTGCCAGCAGTTGGGACAGGGGGGGCAATCAGCCCCAGCATTTT.

This clone was counted only a few times. The chain joins TRBV12-3 or TRBV12-4 to TRBJ2-2; no clear D. The V gene lost 8 bases and the J gene lost 5 bases, with 9 bases spanning the gap. The CDR3 has 12 amino acids. CDR3 nucleotides: TGTGCCAGCCGCCTCACGACCGGGGAGCTGTTTTTT. As protein: CASRLTTGELFF.

The chain is built from TRBV30 and TRBJ2-1; 9 bases agree with TRBD2. The J segment lost 6 bases and the V segment lost 0 bases, leaving 6 bases of the junction unmatched. The CDR3 spans 15 residues. The germline CDR1 and CDR2 sequences are GTSNPN and SVGIG (reference sequence). CDR3 coding DNA: TGTGCCTGGAGTGTATTAGCGGGGGTAGGCAATGAGCAGTTCTTC. The encoded protein is CAWSVLAGVGNEQFF.

The J gene is TRBJ1-2, the V gene TRBV24-1, with D uncertain. Germline lookup yields CDR1 KGHDR and CDR2 SFDVKD. The CDR3 is made up of 13 amino acids. V was pared by 3 bases and J by 4 bases, with 8 bases between. DNA of the CDR3: TGTGCCACCAGTGATCCCGCCAGCTATGGCTACACCTTC. Amino acids: CATSDPASYGYTF.

This clone has only one observation. The rearrangement links TRBV3-1 (or the pseudogene TRBV3-2) to TRBJ2-7; a weak D match, TRBD2 (6 bases). CDR1 LGHDT and CDR2 YNNKEL come from the germline V gene (reference sequence). This CDR3 region has 16 residues. V gave up 4 bases and J gave up 5 bases, with 21 bases separating them. In DNA form, the CDR3 reads TGTGCCAGCAGCCCACCCTGGCGGGAAGCCCGGGACGAGCAGTACTTC. This sequence encodes CASSPPWREARDEQYF.

The CDR3 is CASSLYGPRNQPQHF. The DNA of the CDR3 is TGTGCCAGCAGTTTATACGGACCCAGGAATCAGCCCCAGCATTTT. The chain combines TRBV28 with TRBJ1-5; D unclear. V gave up 1 base and J gave up 4 bases, with 11 bases separating them. CDR3 length equals 15 residues. Germline V gene sequence: CDR1 MDHEN, CDR2 SYDVKM. Together with reference TRBV28 and TRBJ1-5, the CDR3 gives the full variable domain: DVKVTQSSRYLVKRTGEKVFLECVQDMDHENMFWYRQDPGLGLRLIYFSYDVKMKEKGDIPEGYSVSREKKERFSLILESASTNQTSMYLCASSLYGPRNQPQHFGDGTRLSIL.

The chain has TRBV10-3 and TRBJ1-6; D is undetermined. The germline V gene has CDR1 ENHRY and CDR2 SYGVKD. The V end lost 2 bases, the J end lost 10 bases, and 12 bases lay between the germline ends. The CDR3 length is 14 residues. This chain's CDR3 is CAISEDGVDSPLHF. In DNA form, the CDR3 reads TGTGCCATCAGTGAGGACGGGGTCGACTCACCCCTCCACTTT.